These 8 T cell receptor beta chains originate from one sample sequenced in a study of cytomegalovirus exposure and HLA in healthy donors. In the PCR, 60 Vbeta and 13 Jbeta primers were used. Only in-frame clones appear in the TCRdb table, and some are missing; sequencing was by immunoSEQ multiplex PCR. The sample lists around 140,000 clones; 70% to 85% were seen once. Input material: PBMCs. The receptors derive from a man aged 25 to 45 in good health and CMV-seropositive.

The chain joins TRBV28 to TRBJ2-2; 11 bases are a match to TRBD2. The CDR3 sequence is 20 residues long. CDR1 and CDR2 (germline): MDHEN, SYDVKM. Trimming cost V 3 bases and J 6 bases; bases outside gene matches: 18. The CDR3 loop is CASSFRPGRPFSGRAGELFF. CDR3 sequence (DNA): TGTGCCAGCAGTTTTCGGCCAGGCCGTCCCTTTAGCGGGAGGGCCGGGGAGCTGTTTTTT.

The V call is TRBV15, the J call TRBJ2-7, with D perhaps TRBD2 (6 bases). V lost 0 bases to trimming and J lost 0 bases, with 27 bases between them. The CDR3 runs to 21 residues. Germline CDR1 is LNHNV and CDR2 is YYDKDF (reference sequence). The DNA of the CDR3 is TGTGCCACCAGCAGAGATATCATTCGGGCAGGGAGACGGGAGACCTCCTACGAGCAGTACTTC. Translating gives CATSRDIIRAGRRETSYEQYF. Drawing the rest from reference TRBV15 and TRBJ2-7, the complete variable domain is DAMVIQNPRYQVTQFGKPVTLSCSQTLNHNVMYWYQQKSSQAPKLLFHYYDKDFNNEADTPDNFQSRRPNTSFCFLDIRSPGLGDTAMYLCATSRDIIRAGRRETSYEQYFGPGTRLTVT.

The CDR3 is CASSPIAGFTDTQYF. DNA of the CDR3: TGTGCCAGCAGCCCCATAGCGGGGTTCACAGATACGCAGTATTTT. The chain is built from TRBV7-9 and TRBJ2-3; the match to TRBD2 covers 8 bases. This CDR3 has 15 residues. Germline V gene sequence: CDR1 SEHNR, CDR2 FQNEAQ (reference sequence). The junction had 6 bases not matched to a gene; V was cut back by 5 bases and J by 2 bases.

This chain joins TRBV18 and TRBJ1-4; 7 nucleotides align to TRBD1. V lost 10 bases and J lost 6; bases outside the gene matches: 8. This CDR3 spans 13 amino acids. CDR1 KGHSH and CDR2 LQKENI come from the germline V gene. The CDR3 region is CATCRDSDEKLFF. The CDR3 DNA is TGTGCCACTTGCCGGGACAGCGATGAAAAACTGTTTTTT.

This clone was detected only once. The chain couples TRBV7-3 to TRBJ1-1, with D uncertain. Germline V gives CDR1 SGHTA, CDR2 FQGTGA. CDR3 length equals 13 residues. Trimming cost V 3 bases and J 0 bases, with 5 bases left between them. The CDR3 region is CASSLTVNTEAFF. The CDR3 DNA sequence: TGTGCCAGCAGCTTGACTGTGAACACTGAAGCTTTCTTT.

The chain has TRBV9 and TRBJ2-2; tentative D call: TRBD2 (6 bases). Trimming took off 0 bases at V and 7 bases at J, with 13 bases between the two ends. This CDR3 contains 15 residues. The germline V gene has CDR1 SGDLS and CDR2 YYNGEE. DNA of the CDR3: TGTGCCAGCAGCGTAGAGGACTACTACATCGGGGAGCTGTTTTTT. Translation gives CASSVEDYYIGELFF.

V is TRBV28 and J is TRBJ2-2, with a possible D match to TRBD1 (6 bases). Germline V gene data show CDR1 as MDHEN and CDR2 as SYDVKM. Trimming took off 7 bases at V and 0 bases at J, with 12 bases between the two ends. CDR3 length: 15 amino acids. CDR3 DNA sequence: TGTGCCAGCACCCCGTGGACAGCGAACACCGGGGAGCTGTTTTTT. Residues: CASTPWTANTGELFF.

The chain is built from TRBV5-6 and TRBJ2-5; 10 positions agree with TRBD2. Germline-derived CDR1 and CDR2 are SGHDT and YYEEEE. Trimming cost V 2 bases and J 5 bases; bases outside gene matches: 12. The CDR3 runs to 17 residues. In DNA, the CDR3 is TGTGCCAGCAGCTTCCTGAAATCTCTAGCGGGAGACGAGACCCAGTACTTC. Protein sequence: CASSFLKSLAGDETQYF.